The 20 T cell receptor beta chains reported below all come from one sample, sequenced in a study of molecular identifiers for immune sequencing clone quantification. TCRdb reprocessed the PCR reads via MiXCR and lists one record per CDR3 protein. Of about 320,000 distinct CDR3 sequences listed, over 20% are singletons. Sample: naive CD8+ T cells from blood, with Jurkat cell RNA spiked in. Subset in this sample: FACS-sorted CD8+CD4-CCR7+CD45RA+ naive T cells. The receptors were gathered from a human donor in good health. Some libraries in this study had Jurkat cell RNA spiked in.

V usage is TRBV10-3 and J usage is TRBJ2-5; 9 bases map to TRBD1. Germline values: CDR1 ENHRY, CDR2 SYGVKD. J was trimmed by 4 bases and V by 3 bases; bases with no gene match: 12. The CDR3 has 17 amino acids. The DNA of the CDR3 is TGTGCCATCAGTGAAAGTTCTGACAGGGGGTTTTCAGAGACCCAGTACTTC. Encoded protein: CAISESSDRGFSETQYF.

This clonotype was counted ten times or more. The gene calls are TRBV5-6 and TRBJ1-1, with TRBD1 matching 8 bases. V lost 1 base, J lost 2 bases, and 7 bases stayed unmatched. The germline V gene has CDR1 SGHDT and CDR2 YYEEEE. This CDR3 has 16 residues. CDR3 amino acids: CASSLLAGGENTEAFF. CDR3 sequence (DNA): TGTGCCAGCAGCTTGCTCGCAGGGGGCGAAAACACTGAAGCTTTCTTT.

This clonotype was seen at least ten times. The CDR3 region has the DNA TGTGCCAGCAGTCCAGCGGGGAGTAGCAATCAGCCCCAGCATTTT. Amino acid sequence: CASSPAGSSNQPQHF. V gene TRBV7-9 combines with J gene TRBJ1-5; D gene uncertain. CDR3 length: 15 residues. The V and J ends lost 6 bases and 0 bases respectively, with 12 bases between them. In germline, CDR1 is SEHNR, CDR2 FQNEAQ (reference sequence).

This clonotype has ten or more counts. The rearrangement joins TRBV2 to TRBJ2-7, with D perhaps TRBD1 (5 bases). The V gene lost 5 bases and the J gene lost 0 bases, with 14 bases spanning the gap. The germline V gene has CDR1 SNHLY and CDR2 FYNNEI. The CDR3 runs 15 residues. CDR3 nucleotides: TGTGCCAGCAGTTCGGTGACAGAGACCTCCTACGAGCAGTACTTC. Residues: CASSSVTETSYEQYF.

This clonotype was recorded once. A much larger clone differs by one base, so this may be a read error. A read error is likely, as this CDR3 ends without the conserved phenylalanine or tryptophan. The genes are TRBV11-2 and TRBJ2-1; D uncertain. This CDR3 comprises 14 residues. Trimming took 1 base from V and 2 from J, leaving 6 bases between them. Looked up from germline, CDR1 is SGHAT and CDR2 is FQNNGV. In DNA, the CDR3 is TGTGCCAGCAGCTTAGGTACCCCCTACAATGAGCAGTTCCTC. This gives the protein CASSLGTPYNEQFL.

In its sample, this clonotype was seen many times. The CDR3 is CASSIDDSGANVLTF. Written as DNA, the CDR3 is TGTGCCAGTAGTATAGATGACTCTGGGGCCAACGTCCTGACTTTC. V usage is TRBV19 and J usage is TRBJ2-6, with D unresolved. Trimming removed 0 bases at V and 0 bases at J, with 3 bases between. CDR3 length equals 15 residues. Germline V gene data show CDR1 as LNHDA and CDR2 as SQIVND (reference sequence). Using reference TRBV19 and TRBJ2-6 for the parts outside the CDR3, the full variable domain is DGGITQSPKYLFRKEGQNVTLSCEQNLNHDAMYWYRQDPGQGLRLIYYSQIVNDFQKGDIAEGYSVSREKKESFPLTVTSAQKNPTAFYLCASSIDDSGANVLTFGAGSRLTVL.

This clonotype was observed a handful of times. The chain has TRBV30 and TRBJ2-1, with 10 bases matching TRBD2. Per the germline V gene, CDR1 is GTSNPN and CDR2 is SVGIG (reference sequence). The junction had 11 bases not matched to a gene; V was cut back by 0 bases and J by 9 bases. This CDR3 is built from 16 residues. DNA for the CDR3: TGTGCCTGGAGTGTAGCGGGGGGGCCTGTTTGGGGTGAGCAGTTCTTC. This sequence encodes CAWSVAGGPVWGEQFF.

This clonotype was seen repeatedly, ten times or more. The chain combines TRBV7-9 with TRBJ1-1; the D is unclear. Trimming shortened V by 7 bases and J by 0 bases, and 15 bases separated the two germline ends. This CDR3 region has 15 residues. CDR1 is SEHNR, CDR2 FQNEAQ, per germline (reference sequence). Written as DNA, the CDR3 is TGTGCCAGCATCGCGGGCCAAAATATGAACACTGAAGCTTTCTTT. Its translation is CASIAGQNMNTEAFF.

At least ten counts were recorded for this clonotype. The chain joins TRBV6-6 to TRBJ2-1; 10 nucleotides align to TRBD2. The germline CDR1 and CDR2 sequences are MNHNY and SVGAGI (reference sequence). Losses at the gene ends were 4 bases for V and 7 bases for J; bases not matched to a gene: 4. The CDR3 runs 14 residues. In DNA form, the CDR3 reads TGTGCCAGCAGTTCACTAGCGGGATGGAATGAGCAGTTCTTC. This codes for CASSSLAGWNEQFF.

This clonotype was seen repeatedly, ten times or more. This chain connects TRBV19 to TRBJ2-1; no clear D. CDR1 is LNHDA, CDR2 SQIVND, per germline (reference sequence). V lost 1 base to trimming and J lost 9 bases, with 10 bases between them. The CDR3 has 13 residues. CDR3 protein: CASSIGLGGEQFF. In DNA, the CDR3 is TGTGCCAGTAGTATAGGACTTGGTGGTGAGCAGTTCTTC.

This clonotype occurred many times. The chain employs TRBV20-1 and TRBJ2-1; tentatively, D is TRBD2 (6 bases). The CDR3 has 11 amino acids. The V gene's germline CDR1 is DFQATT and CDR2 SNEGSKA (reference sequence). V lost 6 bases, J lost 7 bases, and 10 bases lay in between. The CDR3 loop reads CSARLVNEQFF. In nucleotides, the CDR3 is TGCAGTGCCAGACTAGTTAATGAGCAGTTCTTC.

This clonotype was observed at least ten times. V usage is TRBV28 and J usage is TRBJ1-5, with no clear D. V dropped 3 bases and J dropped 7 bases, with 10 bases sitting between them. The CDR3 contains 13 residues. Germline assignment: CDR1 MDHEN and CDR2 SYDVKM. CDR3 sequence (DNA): TGTGCCAGCAGTTTTGTGGTTGGACAGCCCCAGCATTTT. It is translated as CASSFVVGQPQHF.

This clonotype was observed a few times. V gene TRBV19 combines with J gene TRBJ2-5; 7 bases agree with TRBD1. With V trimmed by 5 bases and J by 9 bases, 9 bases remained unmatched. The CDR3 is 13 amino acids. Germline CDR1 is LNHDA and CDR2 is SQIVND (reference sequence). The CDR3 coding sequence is TGTGCCAGTAGTGCAGGGGGTGTGGTGCCCCAGTACTTC. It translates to CASSAGGVVPQYF.

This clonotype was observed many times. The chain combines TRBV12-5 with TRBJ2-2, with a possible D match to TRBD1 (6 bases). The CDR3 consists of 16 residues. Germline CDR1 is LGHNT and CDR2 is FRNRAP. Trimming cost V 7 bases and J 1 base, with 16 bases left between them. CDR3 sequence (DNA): TGTGCTAGTGCCTCTACCCCGGGACAGAACACCGGGGAGCTGTTTTTT. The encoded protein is CASASTPGQNTGELFF.

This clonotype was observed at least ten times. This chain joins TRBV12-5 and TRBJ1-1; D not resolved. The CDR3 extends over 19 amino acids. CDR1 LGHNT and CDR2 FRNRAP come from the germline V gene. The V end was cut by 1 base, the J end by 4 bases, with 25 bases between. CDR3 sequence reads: CASGLDNDFQNNVITEAFF. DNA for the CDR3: TGTGCTAGTGGTTTGGATAACGACTTTCAGAACAATGTCATCACTGAAGCTTTCTTT.

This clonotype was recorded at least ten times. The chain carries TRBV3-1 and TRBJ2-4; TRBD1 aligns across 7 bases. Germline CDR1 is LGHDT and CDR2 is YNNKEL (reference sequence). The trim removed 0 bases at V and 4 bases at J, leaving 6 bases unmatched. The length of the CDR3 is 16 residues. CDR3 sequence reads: CASSQDNRGIKNIQYF. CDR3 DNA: TGTGCCAGCAGCCAAGATAACAGGGGAATTAAAAACATTCAGTACTTC.

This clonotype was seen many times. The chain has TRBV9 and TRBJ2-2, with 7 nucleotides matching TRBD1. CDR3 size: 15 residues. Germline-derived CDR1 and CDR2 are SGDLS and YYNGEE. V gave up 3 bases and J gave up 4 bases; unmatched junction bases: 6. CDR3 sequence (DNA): TGTGCCAGCAGCGAACAGGGGCCTAGCACCGGGGAGCTGTTTTTT. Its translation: CASSEQGPSTGELFF.

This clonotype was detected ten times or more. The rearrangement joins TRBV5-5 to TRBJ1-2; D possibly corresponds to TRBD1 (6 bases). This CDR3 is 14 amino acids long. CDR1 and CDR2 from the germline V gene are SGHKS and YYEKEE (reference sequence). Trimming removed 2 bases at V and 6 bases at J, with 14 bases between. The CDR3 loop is CASSLTGRSDGYTF. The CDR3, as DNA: TGTGCCAGCAGCTTAACAGGGAGAAGTGATGGCTACACCTTC.

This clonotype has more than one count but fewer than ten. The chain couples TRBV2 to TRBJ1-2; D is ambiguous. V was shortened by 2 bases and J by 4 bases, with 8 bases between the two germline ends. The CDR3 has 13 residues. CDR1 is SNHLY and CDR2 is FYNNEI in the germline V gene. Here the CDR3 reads CASSEYGSYGYTF. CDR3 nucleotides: TGTGCCAGCAGTGAATACGGCAGCTATGGCTACACCTTC.

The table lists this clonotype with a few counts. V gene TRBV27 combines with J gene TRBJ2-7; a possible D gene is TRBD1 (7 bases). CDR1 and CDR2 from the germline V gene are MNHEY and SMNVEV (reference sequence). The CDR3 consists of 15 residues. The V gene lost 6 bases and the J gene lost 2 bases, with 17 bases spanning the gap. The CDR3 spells CASSPGDSLAYEQYF. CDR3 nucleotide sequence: TGTGCCAGCAGCCCGGGGGACAGCCTAGCCTACGAGCAGTACTTC.